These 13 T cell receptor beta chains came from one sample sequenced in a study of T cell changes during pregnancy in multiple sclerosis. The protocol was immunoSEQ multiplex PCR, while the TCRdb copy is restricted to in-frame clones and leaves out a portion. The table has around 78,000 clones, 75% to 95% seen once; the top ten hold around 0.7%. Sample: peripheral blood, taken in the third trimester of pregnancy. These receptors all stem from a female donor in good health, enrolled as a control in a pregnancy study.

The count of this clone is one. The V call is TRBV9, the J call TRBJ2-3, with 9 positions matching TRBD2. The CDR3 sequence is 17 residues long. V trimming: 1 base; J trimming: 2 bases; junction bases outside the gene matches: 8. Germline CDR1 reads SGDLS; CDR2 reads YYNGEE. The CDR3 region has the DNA TGTGCCAGCAGCGTACCGGAAGGACTAGCGAACACAGATACGCAGTATTTT. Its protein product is CASSVPEGLANTDTQYF.

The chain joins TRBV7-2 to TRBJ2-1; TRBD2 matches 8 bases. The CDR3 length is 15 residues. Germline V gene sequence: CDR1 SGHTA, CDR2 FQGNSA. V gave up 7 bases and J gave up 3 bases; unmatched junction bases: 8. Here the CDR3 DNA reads TGTGCCAGCACCCGGGGGGGTAGCGGCTACAATGAGCAGTTCTTC. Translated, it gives CASTRGGSGYNEQFF.

This CDR3 reads CASRPNPGQGGSGELFF. In DNA, the CDR3 is TGTGCCAGCAGACCCAACCCGGGACAGGGGGGGTCCGGGGAGCTGTTTTTT. V usage is TRBV27 and J usage is TRBJ2-2; 11 nucleotides match TRBD1. This CDR3 contains 17 residues. Germline-derived CDR1 and CDR2 are MNHEY and SMNVEV (reference sequence). Trimming removed 6 bases from V and 6 bases from J; junction bases left unmatched: 12.

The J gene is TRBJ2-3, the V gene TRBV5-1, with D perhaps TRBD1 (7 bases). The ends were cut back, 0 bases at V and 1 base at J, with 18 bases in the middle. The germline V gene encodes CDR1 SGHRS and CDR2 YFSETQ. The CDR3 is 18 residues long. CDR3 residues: CASSLARGWGARTDTQYF. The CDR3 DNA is TGCGCCAGCAGCTTGGCCAGGGGGTGGGGGGCCCGCACAGATACGCAGTATTTT.

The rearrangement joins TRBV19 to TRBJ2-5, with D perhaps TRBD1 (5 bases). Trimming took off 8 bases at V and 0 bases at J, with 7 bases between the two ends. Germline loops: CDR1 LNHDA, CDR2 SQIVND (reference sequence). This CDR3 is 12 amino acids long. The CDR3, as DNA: TGTGCCAGTCAGGGAAACCAAGAGACCCAGTACTTC. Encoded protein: CASQGNQETQYF.

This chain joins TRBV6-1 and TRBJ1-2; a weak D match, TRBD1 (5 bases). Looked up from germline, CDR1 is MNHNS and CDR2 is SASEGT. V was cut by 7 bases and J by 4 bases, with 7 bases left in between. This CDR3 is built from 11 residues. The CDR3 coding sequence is TGTGCCAGCACCCAGGGCTATGGCTACACCTTC. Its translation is CASTQGYGYTF.

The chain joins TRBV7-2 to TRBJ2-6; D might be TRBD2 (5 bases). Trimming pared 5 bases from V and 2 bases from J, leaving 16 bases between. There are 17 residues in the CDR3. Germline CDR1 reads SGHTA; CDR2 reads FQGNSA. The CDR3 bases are TGTGCCAGCAGCCCCCACGCGGGTTTTGCTGGGGCCAACGTCCTGACTTTC. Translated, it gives CASSPHAGFAGANVLTF.

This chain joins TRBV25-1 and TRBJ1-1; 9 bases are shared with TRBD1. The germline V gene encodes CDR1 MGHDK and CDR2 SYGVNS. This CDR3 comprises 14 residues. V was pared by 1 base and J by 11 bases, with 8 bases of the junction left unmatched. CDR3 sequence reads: CASSESGQGTGAFF. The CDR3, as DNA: TGTGCCAGCAGTGAATCCGGACAGGGGACTGGGGCTTTCTTT.

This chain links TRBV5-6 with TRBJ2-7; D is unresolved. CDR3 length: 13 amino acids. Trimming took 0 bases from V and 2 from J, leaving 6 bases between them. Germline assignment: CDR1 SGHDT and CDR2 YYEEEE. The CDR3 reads CASSLVGPYEQYF. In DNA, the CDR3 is TGTGCCAGCAGCTTGGTGGGCCCCTACGAGCAGTACTTC.

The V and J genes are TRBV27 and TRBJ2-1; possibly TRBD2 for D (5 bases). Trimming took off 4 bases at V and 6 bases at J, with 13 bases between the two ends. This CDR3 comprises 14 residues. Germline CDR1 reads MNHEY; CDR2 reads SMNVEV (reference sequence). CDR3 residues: CASSSPWELNEQFF. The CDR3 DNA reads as TGTGCCAGCAGTTCCCCCTGGGAGCTCAATGAGCAGTTCTTC.

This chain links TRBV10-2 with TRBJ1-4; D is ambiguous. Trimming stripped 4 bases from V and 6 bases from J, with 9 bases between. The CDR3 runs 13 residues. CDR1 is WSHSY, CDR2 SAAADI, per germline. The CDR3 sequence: CASSAGWHEKLFF. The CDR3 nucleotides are TGCGCCAGCAGTGCGGGGTGGCATGAAAAACTGTTTTTT.

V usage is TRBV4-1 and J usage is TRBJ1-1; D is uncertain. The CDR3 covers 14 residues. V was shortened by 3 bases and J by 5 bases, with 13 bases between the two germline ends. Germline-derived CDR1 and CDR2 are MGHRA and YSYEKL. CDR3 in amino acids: CASSHFGPGTEAFF. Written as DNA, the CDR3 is TGCGCCAGCAGCCATTTCGGTCCGGGGACTGAAGCTTTCTTT.

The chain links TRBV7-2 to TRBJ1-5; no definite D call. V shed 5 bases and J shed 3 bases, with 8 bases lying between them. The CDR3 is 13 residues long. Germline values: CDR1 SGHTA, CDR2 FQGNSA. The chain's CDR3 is CASSPRDNQPQHF. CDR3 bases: TGTGCCAGCAGCCCCCGGGACAATCAGCCCCAGCATTTT.